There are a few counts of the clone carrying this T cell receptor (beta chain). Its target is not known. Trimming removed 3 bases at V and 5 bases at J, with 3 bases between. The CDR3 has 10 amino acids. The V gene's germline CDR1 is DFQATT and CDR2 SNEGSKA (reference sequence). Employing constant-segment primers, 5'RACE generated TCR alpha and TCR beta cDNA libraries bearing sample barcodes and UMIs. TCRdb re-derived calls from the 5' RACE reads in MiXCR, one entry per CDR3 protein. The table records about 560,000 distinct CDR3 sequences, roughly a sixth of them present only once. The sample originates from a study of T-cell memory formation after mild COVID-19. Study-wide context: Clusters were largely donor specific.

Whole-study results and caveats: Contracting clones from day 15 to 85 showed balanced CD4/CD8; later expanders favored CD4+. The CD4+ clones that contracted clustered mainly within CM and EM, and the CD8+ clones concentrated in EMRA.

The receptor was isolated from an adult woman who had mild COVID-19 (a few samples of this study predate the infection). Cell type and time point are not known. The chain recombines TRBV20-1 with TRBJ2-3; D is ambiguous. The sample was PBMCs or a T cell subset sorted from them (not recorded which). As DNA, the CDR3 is TGCAGTGCTAGGAAAGATACGCAGTATTTT. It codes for CSARKDTQYF.